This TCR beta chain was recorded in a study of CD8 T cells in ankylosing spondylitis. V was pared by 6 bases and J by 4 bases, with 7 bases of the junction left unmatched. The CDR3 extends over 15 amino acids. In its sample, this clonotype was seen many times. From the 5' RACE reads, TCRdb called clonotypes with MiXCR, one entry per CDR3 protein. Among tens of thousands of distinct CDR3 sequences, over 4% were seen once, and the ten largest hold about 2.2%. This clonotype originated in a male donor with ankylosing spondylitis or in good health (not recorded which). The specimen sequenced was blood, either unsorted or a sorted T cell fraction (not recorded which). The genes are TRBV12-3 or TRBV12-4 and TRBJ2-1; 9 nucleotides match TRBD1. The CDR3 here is CASSPTGGRYNEQFF. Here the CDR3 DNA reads TGTGCCAGCAGCCCCACAGGGGGCAGGTACAATGAGCAGTTCTTC.